This T cell receptor (beta chain) was profiled in a study of beta chain features in type 1 diabetes. Trimming cost V 4 bases and J 4 bases, with 10 bases left between them. Germline V gene data show CDR1 as SNHLY and CDR2 as FYNNEI. The length of the CDR3 is 13 residues. Sequencing targeted expressed TCRB transcripts, as all isolated RNA had been reverse transcribed. Sequencing was performed with immunoSEQ multiplex PCR; in TCRdb, only in-frame clones are kept and a portion is missing. This sample carries about 900,000 clones, under 20% of them seen once, and the ten largest clones take 0.023%. This receptor was taken from a woman in her late teens or twenties in good health. Sample: naive CD4+ T cells from blood. The chain is built from TRBV2 and TRBJ1-1; D may be TRBD1 (5 bases). The CDR3 nucleotides read TGTGCCAGCAGTGCGGGACCGCTCACTGAAGCTTTCTTT. It codes for CASSAGPLTEAFF.